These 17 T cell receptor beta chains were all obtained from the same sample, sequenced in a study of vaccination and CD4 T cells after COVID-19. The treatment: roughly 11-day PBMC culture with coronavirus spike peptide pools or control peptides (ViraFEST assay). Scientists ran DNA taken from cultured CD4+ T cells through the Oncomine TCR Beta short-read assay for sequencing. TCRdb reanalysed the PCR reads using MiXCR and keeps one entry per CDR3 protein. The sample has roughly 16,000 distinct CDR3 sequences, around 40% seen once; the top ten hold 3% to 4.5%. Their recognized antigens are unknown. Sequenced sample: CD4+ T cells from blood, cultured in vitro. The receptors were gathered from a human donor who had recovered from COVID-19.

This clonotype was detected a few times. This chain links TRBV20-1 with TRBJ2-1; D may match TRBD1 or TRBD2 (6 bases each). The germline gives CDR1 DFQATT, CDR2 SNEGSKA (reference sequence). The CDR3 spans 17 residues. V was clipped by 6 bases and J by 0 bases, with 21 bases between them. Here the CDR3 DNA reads TGCAGTGCCTTACAGGGAAATAGCGGTAACTCCTACAATGAGCAGTTCTTC. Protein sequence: CSALQGNSGNSYNEQFF.

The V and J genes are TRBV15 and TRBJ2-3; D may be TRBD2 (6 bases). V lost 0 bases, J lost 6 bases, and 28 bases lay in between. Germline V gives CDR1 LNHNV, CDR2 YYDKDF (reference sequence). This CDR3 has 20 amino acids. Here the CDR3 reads CATSRDSPPVWRDRGDTQYF. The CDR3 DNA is TGTGCCACCAGCAGAGATTCCCCCCCCGTTTGGCGGGACCGTGGGGATACGCAGTATTTT.

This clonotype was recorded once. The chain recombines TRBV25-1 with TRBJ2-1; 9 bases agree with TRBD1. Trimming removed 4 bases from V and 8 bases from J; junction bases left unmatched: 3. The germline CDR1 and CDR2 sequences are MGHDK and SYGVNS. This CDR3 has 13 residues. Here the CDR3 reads CASSGQGDDEQFF. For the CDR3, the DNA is TGTGCCAGCAGTGGACAGGGGGACGATGAGCAGTTCTTC.

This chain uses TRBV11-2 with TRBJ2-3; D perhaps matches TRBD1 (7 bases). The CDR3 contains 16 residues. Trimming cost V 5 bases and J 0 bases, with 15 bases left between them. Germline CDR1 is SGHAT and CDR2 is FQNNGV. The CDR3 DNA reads TGTGCCAGCAGCCCAGGGGGACTGTACAGCACAGATACGCAGTATTTT. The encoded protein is CASSPGGLYSTDTQYF.

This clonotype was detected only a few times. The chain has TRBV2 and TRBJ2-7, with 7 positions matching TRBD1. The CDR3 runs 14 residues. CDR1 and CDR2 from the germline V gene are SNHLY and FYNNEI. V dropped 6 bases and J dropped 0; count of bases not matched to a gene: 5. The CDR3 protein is CASRAQGSSYEQYF. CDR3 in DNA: TGTGCCAGCAGAGCACAGGGGAGCTCCTACGAGCAGTACTTC.

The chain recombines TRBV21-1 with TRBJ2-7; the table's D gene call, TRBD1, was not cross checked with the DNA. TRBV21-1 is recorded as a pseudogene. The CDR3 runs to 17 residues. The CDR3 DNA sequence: TGTGCCAGCGTCAAAGAGCACGCCGGGACAGAAAACTACGAGCAGTACTTC. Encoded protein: CASVKEHAGTENYEQYF.

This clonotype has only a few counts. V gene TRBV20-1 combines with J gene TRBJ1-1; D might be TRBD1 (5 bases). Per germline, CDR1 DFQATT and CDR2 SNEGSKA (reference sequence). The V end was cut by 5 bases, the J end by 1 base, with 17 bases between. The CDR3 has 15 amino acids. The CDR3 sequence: CSADTGSIGNTEAFF. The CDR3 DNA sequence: TGCAGTGCTGATACAGGATCTATTGGGAACACTGAAGCTTTCTTT.

The CDR3 region has the DNA TGTGCCAGCAGCAGGGGGTCGCCCTGGGACACTTTAGACTACGAGCAGTACTTC. Translated, it gives CASSRGSPWDTLDYEQYF. V usage is TRBV7-3 and J usage is TRBJ2-7; maybe TRBD1 (6 bases). Trimming removed 5 bases at V and 3 bases at J, with 26 bases between. The germline CDR1 and CDR2 sequences are SGHTA and FQGTGA. The length of the CDR3 is 18 residues.

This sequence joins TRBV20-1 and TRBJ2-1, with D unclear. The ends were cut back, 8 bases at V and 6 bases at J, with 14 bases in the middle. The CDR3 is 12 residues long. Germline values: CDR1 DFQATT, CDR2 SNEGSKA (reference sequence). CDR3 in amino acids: CSFFRPGNEQFF. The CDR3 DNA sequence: TGCAGTTTCTTTAGGCCCGGCAATGAGCAGTTCTTC.

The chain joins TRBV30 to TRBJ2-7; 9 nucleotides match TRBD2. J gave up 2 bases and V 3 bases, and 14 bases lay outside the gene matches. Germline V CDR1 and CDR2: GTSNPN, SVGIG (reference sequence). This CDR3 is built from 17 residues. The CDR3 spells CAWSPPPRLAVTYEQYF. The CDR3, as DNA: TGTGCCTGGAGCCCACCCCCAAGACTAGCGGTGACCTACGAGCAGTACTTC.

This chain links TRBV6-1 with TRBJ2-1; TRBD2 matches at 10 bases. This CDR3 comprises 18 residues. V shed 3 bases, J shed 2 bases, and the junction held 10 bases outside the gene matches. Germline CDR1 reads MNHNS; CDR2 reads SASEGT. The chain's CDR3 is CASSDRGLANSPYNEQFF. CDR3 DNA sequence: TGTGCCAGCAGTGACAGGGGACTAGCGAATTCGCCCTACAATGAGCAGTTCTTC.

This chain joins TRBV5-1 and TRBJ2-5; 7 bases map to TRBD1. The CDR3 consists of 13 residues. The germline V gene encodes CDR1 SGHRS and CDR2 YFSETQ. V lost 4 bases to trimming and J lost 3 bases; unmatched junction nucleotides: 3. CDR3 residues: CASSHRGEETQYF. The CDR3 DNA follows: TGCGCCAGCAGCCACAGGGGCGAAGAGACCCAGTACTTC.

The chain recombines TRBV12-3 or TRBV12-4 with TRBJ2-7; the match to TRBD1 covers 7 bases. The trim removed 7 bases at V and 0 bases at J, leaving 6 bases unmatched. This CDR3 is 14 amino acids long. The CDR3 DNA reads TGTGCCAGCACGACAGGGCTGAGCTCCTACGAGCAGTACTTC. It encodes CASTTGLSSYEQYF.

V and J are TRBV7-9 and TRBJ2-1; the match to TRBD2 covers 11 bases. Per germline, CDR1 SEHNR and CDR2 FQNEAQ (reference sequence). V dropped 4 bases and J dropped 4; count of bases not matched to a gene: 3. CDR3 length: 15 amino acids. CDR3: CASSSTSGKYNEQFF. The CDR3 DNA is TGTGCCAGCAGCTCGACTAGCGGGAAATACAATGAGCAGTTCTTC.

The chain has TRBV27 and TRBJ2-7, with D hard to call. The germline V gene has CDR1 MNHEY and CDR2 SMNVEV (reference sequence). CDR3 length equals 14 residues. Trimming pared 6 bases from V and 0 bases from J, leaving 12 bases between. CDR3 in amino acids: CASSPYTASYEQYF. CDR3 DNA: TGTGCCAGCAGCCCATATACCGCCTCCTACGAGCAGTACTTC.

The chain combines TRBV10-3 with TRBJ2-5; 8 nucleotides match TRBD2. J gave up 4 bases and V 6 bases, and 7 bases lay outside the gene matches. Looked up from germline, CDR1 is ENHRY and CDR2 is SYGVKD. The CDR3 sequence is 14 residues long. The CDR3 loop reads CAIRVREEAETQYF. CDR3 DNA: TGTGCCATCAGGGTGCGGGAGGAAGCAGAGACCCAGTACTTC.

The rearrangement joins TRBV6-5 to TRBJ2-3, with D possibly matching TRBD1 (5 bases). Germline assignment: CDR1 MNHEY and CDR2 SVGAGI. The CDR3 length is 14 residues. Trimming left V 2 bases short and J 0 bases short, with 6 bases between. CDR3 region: CASSYDSSTDTQYF. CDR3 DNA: TGTGCCAGCAGTTACGACAGCAGCACAGATACGCAGTATTTT.